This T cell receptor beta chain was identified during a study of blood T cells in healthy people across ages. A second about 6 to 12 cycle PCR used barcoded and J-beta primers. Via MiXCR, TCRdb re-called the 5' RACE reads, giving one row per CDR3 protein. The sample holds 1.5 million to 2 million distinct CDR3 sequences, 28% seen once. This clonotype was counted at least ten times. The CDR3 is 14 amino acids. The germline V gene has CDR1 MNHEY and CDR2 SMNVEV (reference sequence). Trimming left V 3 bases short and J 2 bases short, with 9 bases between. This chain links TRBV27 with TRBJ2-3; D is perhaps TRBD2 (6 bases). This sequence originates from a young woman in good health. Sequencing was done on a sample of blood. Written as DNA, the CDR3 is TGTGCCAGCAGTTTTGGGGGGAACACAGATACGCAGTATTTT. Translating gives CASSFGGNTDTQYF.